The 18 T cell receptor beta chains in this list originate from one sample, sequenced in a study of shared clonotypes between healthy human individuals. Profiled with immunoSEQ multiplex PCR; TCRdb holds only in-frame clones, not every one. The sample includes more than 450,000 clones, more than 65% of them seen just once. Sequenced material: PBMCs. These receptors all come from a woman between 35 and 50 years old in good health. Some clones in this sample may be carry-over from other donors' samples.

The V call is TRBV28, the J call TRBJ1-5; the D gene is possibly TRBD1 (6 bases). Trimming pared 10 bases from V and 3 bases from J, leaving 10 bases between. The V gene's germline CDR1 is MDHEN and CDR2 SYDVKM. This CDR3 contains 12 residues. The CDR3 DNA sequence: TGTGCCAACCAGGGGCCCAATCAGCCCCAGCATTTT. It codes for CANQGPNQPQHF.

V and J are TRBV7-6 and TRBJ1-3, with 9 positions matching TRBD1. CDR3 length: 13 amino acids. The junction had 1 base not matched to a gene; V was cut back by 3 bases and J by 7 bases. Germline loops: CDR1 SGHVS, CDR2 FNYEAQ. In nucleotides, the CDR3 is TGTGCCAGCAGCTTGGGACAGGGCAACACCATATATTTT. This sequence encodes CASSLGQGNTIYF.

This chain joins TRBV5-4 and TRBJ2-5; unclear D gene. Germline V gene data show CDR1 as SGHNT and CDR2 as YYREEE (reference sequence). This CDR3 contains 17 residues. Trimming took off 2 bases at V and 5 bases at J, with 22 bases between the two ends. The CDR3 loop reads CASSFGSIRVGGETQYF. The CDR3 region has the DNA TGTGCCAGCAGCTTCGGATCGATACGTGTTGGTGGGGAGACCCAGTACTTC.

J is TRBJ2-7 and V is TRBV21-1. TRBV21-1 is shown as a pseudogene. The CDR3 is made up of 13 amino acids. The chain's CDR3 is CASTPGHSYEQYF. In DNA form, the CDR3 reads TGTGCCAGCACCCCGGGCCACTCCTACGAGCAGTACTTC.

V is TRBV15 and J is TRBJ1-3; D call uncertain. Germline loops: CDR1 LNHNV, CDR2 YYDKDF (reference sequence). CDR3 length equals 14 residues. Trimming took 3 bases from V and 0 from J, leaving 6 bases between them. The CDR3 sequence is CATSRDNSGNTIYF. CDR3 DNA: TGTGCCACCAGCAGGGATAACTCTGGAAACACCATATATTTT.

This clone has more than one count but fewer than ten. J is TRBJ2-3 and V is TRBV2, with 7 bases identical to TRBD2. This CDR3 is 18 amino acids long. Trimming removed 5 bases from V and 0 bases from J; junction bases left unmatched: 14. Germline CDR1 is SNHLY and CDR2 is FYNNEI. CDR3 region: CASSPRGRVASSTDTQYF. The CDR3 nucleotides are TGTGCCAGCAGTCCGAGAGGGAGGGTAGCCTCTAGCACAGATACGCAGTATTTT. The full variable domain, with the rest looked up from reference TRBV2 and TRBJ2-3, is EPEVTQTPSHQVTQMGQEVILRCVPISNHLYFYWYRQILGQKVEFLVSFYNNEISEKSEIFDDQFSVERPDGSNFTLKIRSTKLEDSAMYFCASSPRGRVASSTDTQYFGPGTRLTVL.

CDR3 protein: CASSPTSGRAGGTYNEQFF. The DNA of the CDR3 is TGTGCCAGCTCACCGACTAGCGGGAGGGCCGGGGGCACCTACAATGAGCAGTTCTTC. The chain is built from TRBV18 and TRBJ2-1; 14 positions agree with TRBD2. Germline assignment: CDR1 KGHSH and CDR2 LQKENI. J gave up 2 bases and V 3 bases, and 9 bases lay outside the gene matches. The CDR3 consists of 19 residues.

This rearrangement joins TRBV29-1 to TRBJ2-1; TRBD2 might be the D (7 bases). Germline CDR1 is SQVTM and CDR2 is ANQGSEA. Trimming stripped 0 bases from V and 3 bases from J, with 27 bases between. This CDR3 has 20 amino acids. CDR3 amino acids: CSVEDGGGGTWTADYNEQFF. In DNA form, the CDR3 reads TGCAGCGTTGAAGATGGGGGGGGCGGGACCTGGACCGCGGACTACAATGAGCAGTTCTTC.

This sequence joins TRBV28 and TRBJ1-2; 12 bases are a match to TRBD1. V was clipped by 4 bases and J by 5 bases; unmatched bases: 8. Looked up from germline, CDR1 is MDHEN and CDR2 is SYDVKM. CDR3 length equals 16 residues. The CDR3 nucleotides read TGTGCCAGCAGTTACCGGGACAGGGGGCGCTGGTATGGCTACACCTTC. It yields the protein CASSYRDRGRWYGYTF.

The chain links TRBV5-1 to TRBJ2-1, with TRBD2 matching over 11 bases. The CDR3 consists of 16 residues. Germline CDR1 is SGHRS and CDR2 is YFSETQ. J gave up 13 bases and V 4 bases, and 16 bases lay outside the gene matches. CDR3 loop: CASSPTSGSSIVDQFF. As DNA, the CDR3 is TGCGCCAGCAGCCCCACTAGCGGGAGTAGTATCGTCGACCAGTTCTTC.

The chain is built from TRBV5-1 and TRBJ1-1; 9 bases match TRBD1. Germline values: CDR1 SGHRS, CDR2 YFSETQ. After removal of 3 bases from V and 3 bases from J, the junction contained 3 bases not matched to a gene. CDR3 length: 14 amino acids. CDR3 in amino acids: CASSSTGGHTEAFF. The CDR3 DNA follows: TGCGCCAGCAGCTCTACAGGGGGCCACACTGAAGCTTTCTTT.

Only a few counts were recorded for this clone. This chain connects TRBV7-8 to TRBJ2-7; 8 positions match TRBD2. The CDR3 runs 15 residues. Germline CDR1 is SGHVS and CDR2 is FQNEAQ. Germline trimming cut 1 base from V and 2 bases from J; bases unmatched to any gene: 4. The DNA of the CDR3 is TGTGCCAGCAGCTTAGTCGGGGGGGAAGCCTACGAGCAGTACTTC. It is translated as CASSLVGGEAYEQYF. Based on the CDR3 plus reference TRBV7-8 and TRBJ2-7, the full variable domain is GAGVSQSPRYKVAKRGQDVALRCDPISGHVSLFWYQQALGQGPEFLTYFQNEAQLDKSGLPSDRFFAERPEGSVSTLKIQRTQQEDSAVYLCASSLVGGEAYEQYFGPGTRLTVT.

This chain connects TRBV4-1 to TRBJ2-3; 7 positions match TRBD2. CDR1 and CDR2 from the germline V gene are MGHRA and YSYEKL. V was pared by 0 bases and J by 0 bases, with 9 bases of the junction left unmatched. This CDR3 has 18 amino acids. As DNA, the CDR3 is TGCGCCAGCAGCCAAGATATTTGGCGGGAGTCTAGCACAGATACGCAGTATTTT. It yields the protein CASSQDIWRESSTDTQYF.

The chain uses TRBV7-2 and TRBJ2-7; D is unresolved. There are 12 residues in the CDR3. Germline values: CDR1 SGHTA, CDR2 FQGNSA. V lost 1 base to trimming and J lost 3 bases, with 4 bases between them. As DNA, the CDR3 is TGTGCCAGCAGCTTAGAGCTCTACGAGCAGTACTTC. This translates into CASSLELYEQYF.

This clone showed up just once. The chain joins TRBV4-2 to TRBJ2-2, with TRBD2 matching 8 bases. Germline CDR1 is LGHNA and CDR2 is YNFKEQ. J lost 3 bases, V lost 0 bases, and 6 bases had no gene match. The CDR3 has 17 amino acids. The CDR3: CASSQDPLAGHTGELFF. CDR3 nucleotides: TGTGCCAGCAGCCAAGATCCCCTAGCGGGCCACACCGGGGAGCTGTTTTTT.

In its sample, this clone was seen a few times. The same CDR3 can be traced to other DNA sequences in this sample. This chain links TRBV5-1 with TRBJ1-2; the D gene is possibly TRBD1 (5 bases). Looked up from germline, CDR1 is SGHRS and CDR2 is YFSETQ. This CDR3 comprises 14 residues. Deletions cut 0 bases from V and 2 bases from J, with 8 bases between. The CDR3 loop reads CASSLGQGNYGYTF. The DNA of the CDR3 is TGCGCCAGCAGCTTGGGTCAGGGCAACTATGGCTACACCTTC.

A few counts support this clone. The genes are TRBV7-6 and TRBJ2-2; 12 nucleotides match TRBD2. The CDR3 covers 18 residues. V lost 0 bases, J lost 5 bases, and 7 bases stayed unmatched. CDR1 and CDR2 (germline): SGHVS, FNYEAQ. The CDR3: CASSLAAPGLAGTGELFF. CDR3 DNA: TGTGCCAGCAGCTTAGCCGCGCCAGGACTAGCGGGAACCGGGGAGCTGTTTTTT.

The J gene is TRBJ2-7, the V gene TRBV10-2, with a possible D match to TRBD2 (6 bases). V was cut by 0 bases and J by 6 bases, with 9 bases left in between. Germline V gene lookup returns CDR1 WSHSY and CDR2 SAAADI. The CDR3 is 13 amino acids. The CDR3 loop reads CASSESRGGEQYF. DNA for the CDR3: TGCGCCAGCAGTGAGTCGCGGGGAGGCGAGCAGTACTTC.